This T cell receptor beta chain was obtained from a study of Ad26.COV2.S vaccination and SARS-CoV-2 variants. With regard to this clone: Its cognate antigen is unknown.

Assay: immunoSEQ multiplex PCR; the TCRdb copy retains only in-frame clones and omits some. The sample shows about 350,000 clones, under 95% of them seen only once. General study points: It was found that vaccine and placebo recipients had similar non-spike TCR breadth. Researchers cautioned that TCR breadth and depth analyses may have underestimated total T cell responses. The breadth of spike-specific CD8+ and CD4+ T cell responses after vaccination was reportedly substantial. Placebo recipients trailed vaccine recipients in spike-specific TCR breadth.

V lost 3 bases and J lost 8; bases outside the gene matches: 14. The length of the CDR3 is 17 residues. Germline V gene data show CDR1 as MGHRA and CDR2 as YSYEKL. This chain joins TRBV4-1 and TRBJ2-1; 9 bases align to TRBD2. Material: peripheral blood, obtained after recovery from COVID-19. The source of this sequence is a human donor who had recovered from COVID-19. CDR3 protein: CASSHPPGGGAYDEQFF. The CDR3 nucleotides read TGCGCCAGCAGCCATCCCCCGGGCGGGGGGGCGTATGATGAGCAGTTCTTC.